This TCR beta chain is from a study of human T cells and chemical hapten exposure. Whole-study results and caveats: Controls formed significantly fewer large CDR3 similarity clusters than expanded TCRs did.

This clonotype was counted a single time. Its antigen remains unidentified. With 0 bases clipped from V and 7 bases from J, the junction kept 7 bases outside the gene matches. Germline CDR1 is LGHNA and CDR2 is YNFKEQ. The CDR3 length is 16 residues. Specified time point: pre-sensitization, week 0. The treatment is: therapeutic diphenylcyclopropenone sensitization with weekly scalp DPC. Patches went on only after blood had been drawn each time. TCRdb redid the calling of the RACE reads with MiXCR, one entry per CDR3 protein. The sample lists under 200,000 distinct CDR3 sequences, around 30% occurring once.

This receptor was identified in a woman aged 30 to 39 with alopecia areata. Some clones in this sample may be carry-over from other donors' samples. The chain combines TRBV4-2 with TRBJ2-2; 8 nucleotides align to TRBD2. The source was whole blood, collected in connection with sensitization to the hapten diphenylcyclopropenone (DPC). The CDR3 sequence: CASSQDSGRANGELFF. CDR3 coding DNA: TGTGCCAGCAGCCAAGATTCCGGGAGGGCCAACGGGGAGCTGTTTTTT.